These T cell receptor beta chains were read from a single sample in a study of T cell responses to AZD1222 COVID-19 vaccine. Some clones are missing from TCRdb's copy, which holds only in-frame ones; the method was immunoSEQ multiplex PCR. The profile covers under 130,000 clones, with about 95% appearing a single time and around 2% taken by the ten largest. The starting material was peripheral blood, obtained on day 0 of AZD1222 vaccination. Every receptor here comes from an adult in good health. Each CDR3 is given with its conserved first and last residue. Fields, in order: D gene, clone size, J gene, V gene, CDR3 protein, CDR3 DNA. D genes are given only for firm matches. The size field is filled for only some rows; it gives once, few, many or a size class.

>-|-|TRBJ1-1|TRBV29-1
CSVRQLNTEAFF
TGCAGCGTTCGACAGTTGAACACTGAAGCTTTCTTT
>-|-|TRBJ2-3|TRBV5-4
CASTWGPPSTDTQYF
TGTGCCAGCACCTGGGGGCCACCTAGCACAGATACGCAGTATTTT
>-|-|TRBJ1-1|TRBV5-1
CASSSLGENTEAFF
TGCGCCAGCTCCTCCCTCGGGGAGAACACTGAAGCTTTCTTT
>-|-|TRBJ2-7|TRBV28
CASSLPTAPEQYF
TGTGCCAGCAGTTTACCGACTGCCCCGGAGCAGTACTTC
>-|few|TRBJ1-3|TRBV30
CAWSITLEGGNTIYF
TGTGCCTGGAGCATTACCCTGGAGGGTGGAAACACCATATATTTT
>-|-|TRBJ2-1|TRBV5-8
CASSSGRLRNEQFF
TGTGCCAGCAGCTCGGGACGCCTAAGGAATGAGCAGTTCTTC
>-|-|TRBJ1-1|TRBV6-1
CASSERGLTEAFF
TGTGCCAGCAGTGAAAGAGGCCTTACTGAAGCTTTCTTT
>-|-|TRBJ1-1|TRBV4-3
CASSQSGTPATEAFF
TGCGCCAGCAGCCAGTCCGGGACTCCAGCCACTGAAGCTTTCTTT
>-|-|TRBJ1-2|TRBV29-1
CSVAQFNYGYTF
TGCAGCGTTGCACAATTTAACTATGGCTACACCTTC
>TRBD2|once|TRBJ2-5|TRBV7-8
CASSKWGGGAEETQYF
TGTGCCAGCAGCAAATGGGGCGGGGGGGCCGAGGAGACCCAGTACTTC
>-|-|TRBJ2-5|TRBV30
CAWSSGGVAQETQYF
TGTGCCTGGAGTTCTGGGGGAGTGGCCCAAGAGACCCAGTACTTC
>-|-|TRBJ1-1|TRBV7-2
CASSYPPDPNTEAFF
TGTGCCAGCAGCTACCCCCCGGACCCGAACACTGAAGCTTTCTTT
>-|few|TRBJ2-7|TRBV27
CAPAVLRHEQYF
TGTGCCCCCGCCGTGTTGAGGCACGAGCAGTACTTC
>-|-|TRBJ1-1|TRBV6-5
CASSLLQSAEAFF
TGTGCCAGCAGTCTCCTACAGAGCGCTGAAGCTTTCTTT
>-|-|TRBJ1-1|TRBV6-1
CASSPRTAEAFF
TGTGCCAGCAGTCCACGGACAGCTGAAGCTTTCTTT
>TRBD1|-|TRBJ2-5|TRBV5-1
CASSGGQGGQETQYF
TGCGCCAGCAGCGGGGGACAGGGGGGCCAGGAGACCCAGTACTTC
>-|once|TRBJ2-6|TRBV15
CATSRSWGTGANVLTF
TGTGCCACCAGCAGGTCTTGGGGGACTGGGGCCAACGTCCTGACTTTC
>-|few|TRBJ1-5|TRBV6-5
CASRRNQPQHF
TGTGCCAGCAGAAGAAATCAGCCCCAGCATTTT
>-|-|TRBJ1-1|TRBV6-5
CASSYSKGTEAFF
TGTGCCAGCAGTTACTCGAAGGGTACTGAAGCTTTCTTT
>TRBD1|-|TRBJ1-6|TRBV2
CASSLQGRNSPLHF
TGTGCCAGCAGTCTACAGGGGCGAAATTCACCCCTCCACTTT
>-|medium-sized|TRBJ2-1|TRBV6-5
CASSRENSYNEQFF
TGTGCCAGCAGCCGGGAGAACTCCTACAATGAGCAGTTCTTC
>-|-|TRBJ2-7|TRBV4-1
CASSQRQDTYEQYF
TGCGCCAGCAGCCAAAGACAGGACACCTACGAGCAGTACTTC
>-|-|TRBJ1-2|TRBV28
CASSLPGYYGYTF
TGTGCCAGCAGTTTACCTGGGTACTATGGCTACACCTTC
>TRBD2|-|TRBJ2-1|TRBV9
CASSVAVSGRGSYNEQFF
TGTGCCAGCAGCGTAGCTGTGTCCGGGCGGGGGTCCTACAATGAGCAGTTCTTC
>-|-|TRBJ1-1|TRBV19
CASSPGVATEAFF
TGTGCCAGTAGTCCCGGAGTTGCCACTGAAGCTTTCTTT
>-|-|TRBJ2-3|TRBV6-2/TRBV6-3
CASSYYPVTDTQYF
TGTGCCAGCAGTTACTACCCGGTCACAGATACGCAGTATTTT
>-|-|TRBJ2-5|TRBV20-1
CSARREETQYF
TGCAGTGCCAGAAGAGAGGAGACCCAGTACTTC
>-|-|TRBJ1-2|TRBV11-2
CASSPPGGGSYGYTF
TGTGCCAGCAGCCCCCCGGGGGGTGGCAGCTATGGCTACACCTTC
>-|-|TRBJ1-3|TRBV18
CASSPLTRTAENRDSGNTIYF
TGTGCCAGCTCACCCCTCACACGGACAGCAGAGAATCGGGACTCTGGAAACACCATATATTTT
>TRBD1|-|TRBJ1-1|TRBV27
CASSLTGATEAFF
TGTGCCAGCAGTTTAACAGGGGCCACTGAAGCTTTCTTT
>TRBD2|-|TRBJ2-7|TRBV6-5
CASSRGGPHEQYF
TGTGCCAGCAGCCGCGGGGGGCCCCACGAGCAGTACTTC
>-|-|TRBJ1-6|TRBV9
CASSVGTFNSPLHF
TGTGCCAGCAGCGTGGGCACATTTAATTCACCCCTCCACTTT
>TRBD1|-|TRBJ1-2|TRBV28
CASKISKGTGHGYTF
TGTGCCAGCAAAATCTCCAAAGGGACAGGGCATGGCTACACCTTC
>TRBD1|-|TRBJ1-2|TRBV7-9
CASSLLQGAEDYGYTF
TGTGCCAGCAGCTTATTACAGGGGGCGGAGGACTATGGCTACACCTTC
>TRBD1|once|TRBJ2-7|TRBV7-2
CASSLAPGTGGNEQYF
TGTGCCAGCAGCTTAGCCCCCGGGACAGGGGGAAACGAGCAGTACTTC
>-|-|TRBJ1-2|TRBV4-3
CASSQDHPTLLGYTF
TGCGCCAGCAGCCAAGATCATCCGACGCTCCTAGGCTACACCTTC
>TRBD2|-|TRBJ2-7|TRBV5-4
CASSQRGIGADEQYF
TGTGCCAGCAGCCAGCGGGGGATCGGGGCGGACGAGCAGTACTTC
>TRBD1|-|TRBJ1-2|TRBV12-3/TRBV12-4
CASSLYRGNGYTF
TGTGCCAGCAGTTTGTACAGGGGGAATGGCTACACCTTC
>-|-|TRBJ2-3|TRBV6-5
CASSSLDTQYF
TGTGCCAGCAGTTCTTTAGATACGCAGTATTTT
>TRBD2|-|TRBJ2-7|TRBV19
CASSPGLDLYEQYF
TGTGCCAGTAGCCCGGGACTAGATCTCTACGAGCAGTACTTC
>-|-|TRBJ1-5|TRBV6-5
CASTREVSNQPQHF
TGTGCCAGCACCAGAGAGGTGAGCAATCAGCCCCAGCATTTT
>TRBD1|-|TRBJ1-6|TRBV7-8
CASSLRQGGSPLHF
TGTGCCAGCAGCTTAAGACAGGGTGGTTCACCCCTCCACTTT
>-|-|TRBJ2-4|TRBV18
CASSPLGENIQYF
TGTGCCAGCTCACCACTAGGGGAAAACATTCAGTACTTC
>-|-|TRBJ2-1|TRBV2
CASSSSSSYNEQFF
TGTGCCAGCAGCTCTTCCAGCTCCTACAATGAGCAGTTCTTC
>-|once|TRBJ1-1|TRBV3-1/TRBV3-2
CATKTRGLNTEAFF
TGTGCCACCAAAACGCGAGGATTGAACACTGAAGCTTTCTTT
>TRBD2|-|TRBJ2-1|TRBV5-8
CASSLDWTSGGRYNEQFF
TGTGCCAGCAGCTTGGATTGGACTAGCGGGGGAAGGTACAATGAGCAGTTCTTC
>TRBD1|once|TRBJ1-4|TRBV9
CASSATLGQGDEKLFF
TGTGCCAGCAGCGCCACCCTGGGACAGGGAGACGAAAAACTGTTTTTT
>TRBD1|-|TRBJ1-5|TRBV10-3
CAISESGTGFGSNQPQHF
TGTGCCATCAGTGAGTCGGGGACAGGGTTTGGTAGCAATCAGCCCCAGCATTTT
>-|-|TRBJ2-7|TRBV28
CASSALSRRDAYEQYF
TGTGCCAGCAGTGCGTTATCCAGGAGAGACGCCTACGAGCAGTACTTC
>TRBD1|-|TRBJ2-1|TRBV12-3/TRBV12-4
CASSPTGADEQFF
TGTGCCAGCAGTCCCACAGGGGCCGATGAGCAGTTCTTC
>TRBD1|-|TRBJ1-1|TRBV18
CASSQDRFNTEAFF
TGTGCCAGCTCACAGGACAGGTTTAACACTGAAGCTTTCTTT
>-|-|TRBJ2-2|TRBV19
CASSISPHTGELFF
TGTGCCAGTAGTATCTCACCCCACACCGGGGAGCTGTTTTTT
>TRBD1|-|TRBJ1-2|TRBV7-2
CASSLEGQVLWGSGYTF
TGTGCCAGCAGCTTAGAGGGACAGGTTCTTTGGGGGTCTGGCTACACCTTC
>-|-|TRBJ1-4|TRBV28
CASSLPNEKLFF
TGTGCCAGCAGTTTACCTAATGAAAAACTGTTTTTT
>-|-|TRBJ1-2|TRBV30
CAWRIQPGYGYTF
TGTGCCTGGAGGATACAGCCGGGCTATGGCTACACCTTC
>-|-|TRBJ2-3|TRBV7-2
CASSHVTEDTQYF
TGTGCCAGCAGCCACGTGACGGAAGATACGCAGTATTTT
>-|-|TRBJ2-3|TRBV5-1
CASSLGRIGTDTQYF
TGCGCCAGCAGCTTGGGGAGGATTGGGACAGATACGCAGTATTTT
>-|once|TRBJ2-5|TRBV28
CASRPMGTAYQETQYF
TGTGCCAGCAGGCCCATGGGGACCGCGTACCAAGAGACCCAGTACTTC
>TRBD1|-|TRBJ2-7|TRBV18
CASSPTGGDYEQYF
TGTGCCAGCTCACCGACAGGGGGGGACTACGAGCAGTACTTC
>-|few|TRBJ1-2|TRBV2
CASSNSPNYGYTF
TGTGCCAGCAGTAACAGTCCTAACTATGGCTACACCTTC